The rows below give T cell receptor beta chains drawn from one sample of a study of blood T cells in healthy people across ages. TCRdb reprocessed the 5' RACE reads via MiXCR and lists one record per CDR3 protein. Counted here are 800,000 to 900,000 distinct CDR3 sequences, 60% to 80% occurring once; the ten biggest clones make up about a quarter. The sample comprised blood. These receptors originate from a man in his thirties or forties in good health. CDR3s include the opening cysteine and the closing phenylalanine or tryptophan. A D gene is named only where the DNA matches it firmly. Only part of the rows carry a size: once, few, many, or a class if the clone is expanded.

v_gene	j_gene	abundance	d_gene	CDR3nt	CDR3aa
TRBV7-6	TRBJ2-3	NA	NA	TGTGCCAGCAGCCCGCTGGTCCGAGGGACAGATACGCAGTATTTT	CASSPLVRGTDTQYF
TRBV13	TRBJ2-1	NA	NA	TGTGCCAGCAGCCCAGGGGGGGTGGGGCAGTTCTTC	CASSPGGVGQFF
TRBV10-3	TRBJ2-5	NA	TRBD1	TGTGCCATCAAAGGGACAGGGAACCAAGAGACCCAGTACTTC	CAIKGTGNQETQYF
TRBV28	TRBJ2-6	few	TRBD1	TGTGCCAGCAGTGACCGGGACAGTCCTGGGGCCAACGTCCTGACTTTC	CASSDRDSPGANVLTF
TRBV4-3	TRBJ2-7	NA	NA	TGCGCCAGCAGCCAAGATGGAAGGGGGACCTACGAGCAGTACTTC	CASSQDGRGTYEQYF
TRBV7-2	TRBJ1-6	NA	NA	TGTGCCAGCAGCTCTGTCCCCGAGAATTCACCCCTCCACTTT	CASSSVPENSPLHF
TRBV19	TRBJ1-5	NA	NA	TGTGCCAGTAGTATAGCCCACAACAATCAGCCCCAGCATTTT	CASSIAHNNQPQHF
TRBV9	TRBJ2-6	NA	NA	TGTGCCAGCAGTGTAGGCCCTTTGATGGCCTCTGGGGCCAACGTCCTGACTTTC	CASSVGPLMASGANVLTF
TRBV7-2	TRBJ2-7	NA	TRBD1	TGTGCCAGCAGCTTAATGGGACAGGGCTACGAGCAGTACTTC	CASSLMGQGYEQYF
TRBV7-2	TRBJ2-7	NA	NA	TGTGCCAGCAGCTTAACGGACTACTCCTACGAGCAGTACTTC	CASSLTDYSYEQYF
TRBV2	TRBJ1-1	NA	NA	TGTGCCAGCAGTGAATCTGGCCAGGGATACACTGAAGCTTTCTTT	CASSESGQGYTEAFF
TRBV27	TRBJ2-1	NA	TRBD2	TGTGCCAGCAGTCCCCGTCACGGGGGGACTTACGAGCAGTTCTTC	CASSPRHGGTYEQFF
TRBV7-3	TRBJ2-1	NA	NA	TGTGCCAGCAGCTTGTGGGGGACGGACGTGAATGAGCAGTTCTTC	CASSLWGTDVNEQFF
TRBV20-1	TRBJ1-6	NA	TRBD1	TGCAGTGCTAGACCGGGACAGGGGGCGCGAAATTCACCCCTCCACTTT	CSARPGQGARNSPLHF
TRBV10-3	TRBJ2-7	NA	NA	TGTGCCGTCTCGGGGCAGGTTTACAATGAGCAGTACTTC	CAVSGQVYNEQYF
TRBV6-2/TRBV6-3	TRBJ2-5	NA	NA	TGTGCCAGCAGCCCCTTCGGGGGATTATCTCCGGGGACCCAGTACTTC	CASSPFGGLSPGTQYF
TRBV6-2/TRBV6-3	TRBJ1-2	once	NA	TGTACCAGCAGTAGGGCCGTCGACTGGGGCTACACCTTC	CTSSRAVDWGYTF
TRBV11-2	TRBJ2-7	NA	NA	TGTGCCCTCGGGCAGGGTAGAATCTCCGAGCAGTACTTC	CALGQGRISEQYF
TRBV5-1	TRBJ2-1	NA	TRBD1	TGCGCCAGCAGCTCCCGAGCTACAGGGGGTAATGAGCAGTTCTTC	CASSSRATGGNEQFF
TRBV5-1	TRBJ1-6	NA	TRBD1	TGCGCCAGCAGCGGGGGAGGACAGGGGGAAAGTTCACCCCTCCACTTT	CASSGGGQGESSPLHF
TRBV5-1	TRBJ2-7	NA	NA	TGCGCCAGCAGCTTGGGGGAGTCCCCCGAGCAGTACTTC	CASSLGESPEQYF
TRBV7-8	TRBJ2-7	few	TRBD2	TGTGCCAGCAGCCCTAGGGGGGGGACTAGGACCTACGAGCAGTACTTC	CASSPRGGTRTYEQYF
TRBV5-1	TRBJ2-2	NA	NA	TGCGCCAGCAGCTTCCCCGGGACGGGGTCCTCGAACACCGGGGAGCTGTTTTTT	CASSFPGTGSSNTGELFF
TRBV25-1	TRBJ1-1	few	NA	TGTGCCAGCAGTGAAACCAGGTACAACACTGAAGCTTTCTTT	CASSETRYNTEAFF
TRBV9	TRBJ2-7	few	NA	TGTGCCAGCAGCGGAAAGTCCTTAGGGGAGCAGTACTTC	CASSGKSLGEQYF
TRBV7-2	TRBJ2-7	NA	NA	TGTGCCAGCAGCGCAGCGCCGTCCTACGAGCAGTACTTC	CASSAAPSYEQYF
TRBV7-8	TRBJ2-7	few	TRBD1	TGTGCCAGCAGCCCGGACAGGGACGAGCAGTACTTC	CASSPDRDEQYF
TRBV6-5	TRBJ2-1	NA	NA	TGTGCCAGCAGTCCAATTGGGGAGCTCTCCTACAATGAGCAGTTCTTC	CASSPIGELSYNEQFF
TRBV24-1	TRBJ2-1	NA	NA	TGTGCCACCAGTGCGGCGGGGAATGCCTACAATGAGCAGTTCTTC	CATSAAGNAYNEQFF
TRBV10-3	TRBJ2-1	NA	NA	TGTGCCATCAGTGACGGCCTGGGGCCTGAGGGGCAGTTCTTC	CAISDGLGPEGQFF
TRBV29-1	TRBJ2-5	NA	TRBD2	TGCAGCGTTGAAGTAGCGGGGGCGGGGAGAGAGACCCAGTACTTC	CSVEVAGAGRETQYF
TRBV20-1	TRBJ2-7	NA	TRBD2	TGCAGTGCTGACGGAACTAGCGGGGGGGCCCGAATAAACGAGCAGTACTTC	CSADGTSGGARINEQYF
TRBV5-5	TRBJ1-1	few	TRBD1	TGTGCCAGCAGCTACCAGGGGGGCACTGAAGCTTTCTTT	CASSYQGGTEAFF
TRBV28	TRBJ2-5	NA	NA	TGTGCCAGCAGTTGGAGGCTCCAAGAGACCCAGTACTTC	CASSWRLQETQYF